This TCR beta chain is from a study of blood T cells in healthy people across ages. A second PCR, run for about 6 to 12 cycles, used a sample-barcoded 5' primer plus a J-beta primer mix. MiXCR, run by TCRdb on the 5' RACE reads, gives a single entry per CDR3 protein. The table has roughly 1.7 million distinct CDR3 sequences, roughly a third seen once; the top ten hold 11%. This clonotype turned up a few times. With V trimmed by 5 bases and J by 0 bases, 9 bases remained unmatched. From germline, CDR1 is MNHEY and CDR2 SVGAGI. The CDR3 sequence is 16 residues long. The rearrangement joins TRBV6-5 to TRBJ2-7, with 8 bases identical to TRBD1. This receptor was identified in a woman in her twenties or thirties in good health. Specimen: blood. The DNA of the CDR3 is TGTGCCAGCAGTCGAGGGGCAGGGGGCTCCTCCTACGAGCAGTACTTC. This sequence encodes CASSRGAGGSSYEQYF.